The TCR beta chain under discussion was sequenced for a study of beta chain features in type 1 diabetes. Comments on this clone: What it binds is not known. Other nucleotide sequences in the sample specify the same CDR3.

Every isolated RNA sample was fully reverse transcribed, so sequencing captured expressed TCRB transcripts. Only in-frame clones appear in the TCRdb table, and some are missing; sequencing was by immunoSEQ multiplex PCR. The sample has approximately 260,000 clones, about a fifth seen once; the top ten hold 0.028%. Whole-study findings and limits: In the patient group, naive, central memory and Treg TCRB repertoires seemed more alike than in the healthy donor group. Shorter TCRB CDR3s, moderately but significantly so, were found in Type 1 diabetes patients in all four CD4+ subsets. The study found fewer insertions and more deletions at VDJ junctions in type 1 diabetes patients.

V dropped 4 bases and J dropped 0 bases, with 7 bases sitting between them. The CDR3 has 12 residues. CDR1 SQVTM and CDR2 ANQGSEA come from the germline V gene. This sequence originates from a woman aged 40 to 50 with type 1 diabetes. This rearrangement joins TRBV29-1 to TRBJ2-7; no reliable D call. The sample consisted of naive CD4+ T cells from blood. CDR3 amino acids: CSVVGDSYEQYF. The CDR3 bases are TGCAGCGTTGTCGGTGACTCCTACGAGCAGTACTTC.